A single T cell receptor beta chain is shown here with its context. No antigen is known for it. The identical CDR3 is also encoded by other nucleotide sequences in the sample. This table comes from immunoSEQ multiplex PCR, and its TCRdb copy is limited to in-frame clones, with some not included. The sample consists of about 5,900 clones, about two thirds of them appearing once. Germline-derived CDR1 and CDR2 are SGHTA and FQGNSA. The CDR3 length is 13 residues. V was trimmed by 5 bases and J by 4 bases, leaving 9 bases between them. These data come from a study of CD8 T cell repertoires and HIV-1 epitope variants. About the study: T cells were stimulated with Twenty-five Gag and Nef peptides separately. Enriched T cells were co-cultured with equal numbers of autologous T cell-negative antigen-presenting cells.

Findings and caveats of the study: Roughly nine antigen-specific TCR beta clonotypes were found; about 6 seemed cross-reactive to variants.

V gene TRBV7-2 combines with J gene TRBJ1-5; D unclear. The sequenced sample was cultured CD8+ T cells derived from PBMCs. The sequence came from a male donor with HIV. The CDR3 DNA reads as TGTGCCAGCAGCCTTCGACCTAATCAGCCCCAGCATTTT. Protein product: CASSLRPNQPQHF.